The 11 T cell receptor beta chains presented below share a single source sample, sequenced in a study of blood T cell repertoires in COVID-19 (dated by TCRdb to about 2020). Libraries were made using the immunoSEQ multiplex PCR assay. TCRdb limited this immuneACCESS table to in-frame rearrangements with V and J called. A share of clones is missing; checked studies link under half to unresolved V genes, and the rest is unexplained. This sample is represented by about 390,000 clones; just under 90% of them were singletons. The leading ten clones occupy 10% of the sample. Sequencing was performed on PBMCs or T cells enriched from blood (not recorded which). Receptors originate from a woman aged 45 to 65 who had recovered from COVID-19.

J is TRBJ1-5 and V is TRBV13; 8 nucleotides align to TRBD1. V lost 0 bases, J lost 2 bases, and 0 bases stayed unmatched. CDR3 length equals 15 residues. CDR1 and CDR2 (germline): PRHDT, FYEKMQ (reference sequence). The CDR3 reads CASSLGQGGNQPQHF. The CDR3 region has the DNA TGTGCCAGCAGCTTAGGACAGGGGGGCAATCAGCCCCAGCATTTT.

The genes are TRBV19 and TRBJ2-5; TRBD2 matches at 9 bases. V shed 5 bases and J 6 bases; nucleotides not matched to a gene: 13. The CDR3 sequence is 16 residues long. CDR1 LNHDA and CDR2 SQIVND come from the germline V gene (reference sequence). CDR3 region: CASSDQSAGGPKTQYF. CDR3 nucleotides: TGTGCCAGTAGTGACCAGTCCGCGGGGGGGCCGAAGACCCAGTACTTC.

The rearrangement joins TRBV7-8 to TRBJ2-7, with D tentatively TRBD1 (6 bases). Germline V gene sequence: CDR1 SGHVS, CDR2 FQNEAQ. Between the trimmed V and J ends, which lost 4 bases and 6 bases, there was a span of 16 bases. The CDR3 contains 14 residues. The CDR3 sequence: CASSWTAAGPEQYF. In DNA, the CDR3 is TGTGCCAGCAGCTGGACAGCTGCAGGTCCCGAGCAGTACTTC.

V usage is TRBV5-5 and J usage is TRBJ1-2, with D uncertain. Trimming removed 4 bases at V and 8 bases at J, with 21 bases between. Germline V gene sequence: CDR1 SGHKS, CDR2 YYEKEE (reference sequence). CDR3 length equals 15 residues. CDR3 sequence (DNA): TGTGCCAGCAGCCCAGACCCGAATGAAAGCGGGGGCTACACCTTC. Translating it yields CASSPDPNESGGYTF.

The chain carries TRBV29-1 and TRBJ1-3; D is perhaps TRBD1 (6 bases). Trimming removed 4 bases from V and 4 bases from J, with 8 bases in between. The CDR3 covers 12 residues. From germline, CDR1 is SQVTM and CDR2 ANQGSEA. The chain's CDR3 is CSVGTVGNTIYF. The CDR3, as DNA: TGCAGCGTTGGGACAGTCGGAAACACCATATATTTT.

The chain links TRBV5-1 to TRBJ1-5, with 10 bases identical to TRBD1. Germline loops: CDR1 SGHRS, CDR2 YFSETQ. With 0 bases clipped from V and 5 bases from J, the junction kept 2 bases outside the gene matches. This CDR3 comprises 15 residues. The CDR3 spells CASSLAGTGDQPQHF. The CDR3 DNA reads TGCGCCAGCAGCTTGGCCGGGACAGGGGATCAGCCCCAGCATTTT. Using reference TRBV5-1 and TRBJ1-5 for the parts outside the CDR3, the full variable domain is KAGVTQTPRYLIKTRGQQVTLSCSPISGHRSVSWYQQTPGQGLQFLFEYFSETQRNKGNFPGRFSGRQFSNSRSEMNVSTLELGDSALYLCASSLAGTGDQPQHFGDGTRLSIL.

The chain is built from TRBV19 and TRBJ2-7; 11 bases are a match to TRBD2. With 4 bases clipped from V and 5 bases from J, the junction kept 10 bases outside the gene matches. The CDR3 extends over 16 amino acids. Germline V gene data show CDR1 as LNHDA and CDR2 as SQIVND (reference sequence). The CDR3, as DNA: TGTGCCAGTAGTACCCTATCTACTAGCGGGGGAGACGAGCAGTACTTC. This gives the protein CASSTLSTSGGDEQYF.

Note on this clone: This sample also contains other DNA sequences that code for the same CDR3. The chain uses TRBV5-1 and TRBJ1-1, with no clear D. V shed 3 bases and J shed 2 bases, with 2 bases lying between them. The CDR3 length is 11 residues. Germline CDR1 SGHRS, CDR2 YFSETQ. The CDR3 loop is CASSSNTEAFF. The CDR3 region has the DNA TGCGCCAGCAGCTCAAACACTGAAGCTTTCTTT.

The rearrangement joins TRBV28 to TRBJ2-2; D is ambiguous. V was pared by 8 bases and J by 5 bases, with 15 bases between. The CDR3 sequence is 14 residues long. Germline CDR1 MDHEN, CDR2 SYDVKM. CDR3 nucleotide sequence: TGTGCCAGCGCTGGTCTAAAATTGACCGGGGAGCTGTTTTTT. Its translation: CASAGLKLTGELFF.

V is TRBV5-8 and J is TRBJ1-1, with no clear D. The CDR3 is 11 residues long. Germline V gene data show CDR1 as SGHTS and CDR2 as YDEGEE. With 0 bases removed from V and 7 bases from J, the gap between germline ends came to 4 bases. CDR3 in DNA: TGTGCCAGCAGCTTGGTATTTGAAGCTTTCTTT. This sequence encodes CASSLVFEAFF.

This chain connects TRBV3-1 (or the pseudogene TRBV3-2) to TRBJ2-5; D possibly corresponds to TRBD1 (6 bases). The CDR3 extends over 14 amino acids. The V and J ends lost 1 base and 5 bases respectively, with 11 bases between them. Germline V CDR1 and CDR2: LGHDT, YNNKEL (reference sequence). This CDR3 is CASSQGGRWETQYF. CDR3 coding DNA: TGTGCCAGCAGCCAAGGGGGGCGGTGGGAGACCCAGTACTTC.